Listed below are T cell receptor beta chains from one sample, sequenced in a study of blood T cell repertoires in COVID-19. Sequenced by immunoSEQ multiplex PCR; TCRdb stores in-frame clones only, minus some. The table lists fewer than 250,000 clones, 84% of them singletons. The sample taken for sequencing was peripheral blood. The receptors were gathered from a man aged 50-60 years with acute or convalescent COVID-19. Each CDR3 is given without its conserved first and last residue. Each record gives: V gene, CDR3 protein.

V gene: TRBV7-9; CDR3 protein: ASSLETSGGASDTQY
V gene: TRBV27; CDR3 protein: ASSLSAGGIYNEQF
V gene: TRBV28; CDR3 protein: ASSFPLGTSVH
V gene: TRBV4-1; CDR3 protein: ASSQALSSGSLEQY
V gene: TRBV11-1; CDR3 protein: ASSQAPGQYYNEQF
V gene: TRBV5-4; CDR3 protein: ASSSGGGNTIY
V gene: TRBV3-1/TRBV3-2; CDR3 protein: ASSPTSGGDLGETQY
V gene: TRBV10-3; CDR3 protein: AISENSPAGYPSYEQY
V gene: TRBV3-1/TRBV3-2; CDR3 protein: ASSPRDSKNTEAF
V gene: TRBV18; CDR3 protein: ASSPMEIAANTGELF
V gene: TRBV30; CDR3 protein: AWSLGQGDIQY
V gene: TRBV27; CDR3 protein: ASSLSGNRGSPLH
V gene: TRBV10-3; CDR3 protein: AISEGGDRAH
V gene: TRBV7-8; CDR3 protein: ASSEDYHNEQF
V gene: TRBV6-1; CDR3 protein: ASSEGRTYLYEQY
V gene: TRBV19; CDR3 protein: ASSTHHTYSNQPQH
V gene: TRBV19; CDR3 protein: ASSTAGGPYEQY
V gene: TRBV30; CDR3 protein: AWSLSYEQY
V gene: TRBV11-2; CDR3 protein: ASRQGSSYNSPLH
V gene: TRBV19; CDR3 protein: ASSIVAGRTYEQY
V gene: TRBV7-2; CDR3 protein: ASSLADTRYEQY
V gene: TRBV30; CDR3 protein: AWSVWAALRGEQF
V gene: TRBV18; CDR3 protein: ASSRGRGTEAF
V gene: TRBV2; CDR3 protein: ASSDAGTGPPLF
V gene: TRBV14; CDR3 protein: ASSRGGAGSGELF
V gene: TRBV28; CDR3 protein: ASVGGVDTGELF
V gene: TRBV5-1; CDR3 protein: ASSLGEAYEQY
V gene: TRBV5-1; CDR3 protein: ASSLDGAGGGTGELF
V gene: TRBV11-2; CDR3 protein: ASSLGRGPSYEQY
V gene: TRBV18; CDR3 protein: ASSPEASGTDTQY
V gene: TRBV18; CDR3 protein: ASSQGQGLGEQY
V gene: TRBV27; CDR3 protein: ASSFLPRGGIADTQY
V gene: TRBV9; CDR3 protein: ASSAYARGGSYNEQF
V gene: TRBV10-3; CDR3 protein: AISDISGNQPQH
V gene: TRBV2; CDR3 protein: ASILSPPRANYGYT
V gene: TRBV6-6; CDR3 protein: ASNKQGFTEAF